This T cell receptor (beta chain) was retrieved from a study of graft-versus-host responses after intestinal transplantation. Trimming left V 6 bases short and J 2 bases short, with 14 bases between. The V gene's germline CDR1 is SGHAT and CDR2 FQDESV (reference sequence). The CDR3 runs 15 residues. Tissue processing of the graft released intraepithelial and lamina propria lymphocytes from it. This clone was seen just once. Its antigen is as yet unknown. Data came from immunoSEQ multiplex PCR; TCRdb stores just in-frame clones and leaves some out. The data contain about 63,000 clones, around 90% of them singletons. General study findings and limits: Ileal or blood samples showed some GvH clones first, and such clones were also found in recipient marrow.

The sample was ileum tissue, taken 350 to 400 days after transplant. The V call is TRBV11-1, the J call TRBJ2-1, with D possibly being TRBD1 or TRBD2 (5 bases each). The sequence was collected from a human patient who received an intestinal transplant, so some T cells may come from the graft donor. The CDR3 DNA follows: TGTGCCAGCAGGGATACGGGGACGACCTACAATGAGCAGTTCTTC. Residues: CASRDTGTTYNEQFF.